Listed here are 23 T cell receptor beta chains from one sample, sequenced in a study of cytomegalovirus exposure and HLA in healthy donors. The data were produced by immunoSEQ multiplex PCR, yet TCRdb's version contains in-frame clones alone and is incomplete. The sample shows about 84,000 clones, roughly 88% of them seen only once. The sequencing input was PBMCs. The receptors originated from a man aged 30 to 39 in good health and CMV-seronegative.

The V gene is TRBV27, the J gene TRBJ1-3, with no clear D. The ends were cut back, 5 bases at V and 3 bases at J, with 8 bases in the middle. The CDR3 has 13 residues. Germline V gene lookup returns CDR1 MNHEY and CDR2 SMNVEV (reference sequence). The CDR3 DNA is TGTGCCAGCAGTCCCCGAGGTGGAAACACCATATATTTT. Translated, it gives CASSPRGGNTIYF.

V is TRBV27 and J is TRBJ2-7; 7 nucleotides align to TRBD1. CDR1 and CDR2 (germline): MNHEY, SMNVEV (reference sequence). The CDR3 runs 14 residues. V lost 3 bases, J lost 4 bases, and 6 bases stayed unmatched. CDR3 sequence (DNA): TGTGCCAGCAGTTTTGGGGGACAGAGATACGAGCAGTACTTC. Translating gives CASSFGGQRYEQYF.

This rearrangement joins TRBV25-1 to TRBJ1-5; tentatively, D is TRBD1 (6 bases). Germline assignment: CDR1 MGHDK and CDR2 SYGVNS. The CDR3 loop spans 15 amino acids. V shed 5 bases and J shed 3 bases, with 14 bases lying between them. The CDR3, as DNA: TGTGCCAGCAGTTCCGACAGGTCCCTCAATCAGCCCCAGCATTTT. As protein: CASSSDRSLNQPQHF.

The V gene is TRBV5-4, the J gene TRBJ2-7; TRBD2 is a possible D gene (5 bases). This CDR3 comprises 13 residues. Germline CDR1 SGHNT, CDR2 YYREEE (reference sequence). Deletions cut 0 bases from V and 5 bases from J, with 9 bases between. The CDR3 here is CASSLAAGDEQYF. As DNA, the CDR3 is TGTGCCAGCAGCTTGGCAGCCGGGGACGAGCAGTACTTC.

The CDR3 spells CASSSWTATDTQYF. In DNA form, the CDR3 reads TGTGCCAGCAGCTCGTGGACAGCCACAGATACGCAGTATTTT. The V call is TRBV7-2, the J call TRBJ2-3; D might be TRBD1 (6 bases). This CDR3 has 14 amino acids. Per the germline V gene, CDR1 is SGHTA and CDR2 is FQGNSA. V was trimmed by 4 bases and J by 2 bases, leaving 10 bases between them. The complete variable domain, with remaining parts taken from reference TRBV7-2 and TRBJ2-3, reads GAGVSQSPSNKVTEKGKDVELRCDPISGHTALYWYRQSLGQGLEFLIYFQGNSAPDKSGLPSDRFSAERTGGSVSTLTIQRTQQEDSAVYLCASSSWTATDTQYFGPGTRLTVL.

This chain links TRBV19 with TRBJ1-5; D remains ambiguous. The germline V gene has CDR1 LNHDA and CDR2 SQIVND (reference sequence). The CDR3 contains 15 residues. V gave up 3 bases and J gave up 2 bases, with 11 bases separating them. CDR3 sequence (DNA): TGTGCCAGTAGTATTGCGGGGTTTGGCAATCAGCCCCAGCATTTT. Its translation is CASSIAGFGNQPQHF.

The chain couples TRBV5-1 to TRBJ2-5, with 7 bases that match TRBD1. CDR3 length: 13 amino acids. Germline V CDR1 and CDR2: SGHRS, YFSETQ. J gave up 5 bases and V 3 bases, and 4 bases lay outside the gene matches. The CDR3 region is CASSSTGEETQYF. The DNA for the CDR3 is TGCGCCAGCAGCTCCACAGGGGAGGAGACCCAGTACTTC.

This chain uses TRBV10-2 with TRBJ2-7; 11 bases fit TRBD1. The V and J ends lost 6 bases and 4 bases, in that order; junction bases with no gene match: 5. Germline V gene sequence: CDR1 WSHSY, CDR2 SAAADI. The CDR3 length is 14 residues. The CDR3 DNA reads TGCGCCAGCAGAGCCGGGACAGGGGGTTACGAGCAGTACTTC. This gives the protein CASRAGTGGYEQYF.

V usage is TRBV18 and J usage is TRBJ1-4; 8 bases are shared with TRBD1. With V trimmed by 3 bases and J by 8 bases, 5 bases remained unmatched. This CDR3 comprises 14 residues. Germline lookup yields CDR1 KGHSH and CDR2 LQKENI. As DNA, the CDR3 is TGTGCCAGCTCACCGACAGGGGATGGGGAAAAACTGTTTTTT. Amino acid sequence: CASSPTGDGEKLFF. Based on the CDR3 plus reference TRBV18 and TRBJ1-4, the full variable domain is NAGVMQNPRHLVRRRGQEARLRCSPMKGHSHVYWYRQLPEEGLKFMVYLQKENIIDESGMPKERFSAEFPKEGPSILRIQQVVRGDSAAYFCASSPTGDGEKLFFGSGTQLSVL.

This rearrangement joins TRBV11-2 to TRBJ1-5; D gene ambiguous. CDR3 length equals 13 residues. Germline V gives CDR1 SGHAT, CDR2 FQNNGV. The ends were cut back, 3 bases at V and 9 bases at J, with 12 bases in the middle. CDR3 sequence reads: CASSLGENAPQHF. CDR3 nucleotides: TGTGCCAGCAGCTTGGGAGAAAATGCGCCCCAGCATTTT.

The table lists this clone with a count of one. V usage is TRBV5-5 and J usage is TRBJ1-5; 9 bases are a match to TRBD1. This CDR3 is 15 amino acids long. Germline V CDR1 and CDR2: SGHKS, YYEKEE (reference sequence). With 4 bases clipped from V and 6 bases from J, the junction kept 8 bases outside the gene matches. CDR3 DNA sequence: TGTGCCAGCAGCCGTACAGGGGGCTTGGGTCAGCCCCAGCATTTT. The encoded protein is CASSRTGGLGQPQHF.

This chain joins TRBV7-2 and TRBJ2-7; D possibly corresponds to TRBD1 (5 bases). Deletions cut 4 bases from V and 0 bases from J, with 10 bases between. The V gene's germline CDR1 is SGHTA and CDR2 FQGNSA. The CDR3 extends over 14 amino acids. In DNA form, the CDR3 reads TGTGCCAGCAGCTATGACAGTAGCTCCTACGAGCAGTACTTC. Protein product: CASSYDSSSYEQYF.

J is TRBJ1-1 and V is TRBV15, with TRBD1 as a possible D gene (6 bases). V lost 5 bases and J lost 2, with 15 bases in between. CDR1 and CDR2 (germline): LNHNV, YYDKDF (reference sequence). CDR3 length: 15 residues. CDR3: CATSSRGSLNTEAFF. For the CDR3, the DNA is TGTGCCACCAGCTCCAGGGGCTCTTTAAACACTGAAGCTTTCTTT.

This clone has just one count. At one end the junction does not follow the germline gene, possibly because of a read error. Other DNA sequences of this sample code for an identical CDR3. The rearrangement joins TRBV5-1 to TRBJ2-7; D gene unclear. The CDR3 totals 13 residues. Germline assignment: CDR1 SGHRS and CDR2 YFSETQ. The CDR3 DNA sequence: TGCGCCAGTAGCTTGTACAATTCTGGCGAGCAGTACTTC. Protein sequence: CASSLYNSGEQYF.

V usage is TRBV7-9 and J usage is TRBJ1-1; TRBD1 matches 9 bases. The J segment lost 1 base and the V segment lost 1 base, leaving 1 base of the junction unmatched. The CDR3 extends over 15 amino acids. Germline V CDR1 and CDR2: SEHNR, FQNEAQ (reference sequence). Here the CDR3 reads CASSLGDRENTEAFF. The CDR3 nucleotides are TGTGCCAGCAGCTTAGGGGACAGGGAGAACACTGAAGCTTTCTTT.

In this sample, this clone turned up a few times. The V call is TRBV5-6, the J call TRBJ2-7; a weak D match, TRBD1 (6 bases). Trimming cost V 3 bases and J 5 bases, with 18 bases left between them. The length of the CDR3 is 15 residues. Germline loops: CDR1 SGHDT, CDR2 YYEEEE. The chain's CDR3 is CASSSDRFSFHEQYF. In DNA form, the CDR3 reads TGTGCCAGCAGCTCCGACAGGTTTTCGTTCCACGAGCAGTACTTC.

This chain links TRBV27 with TRBJ2-5; 8 bases fit TRBD2. The CDR3 loop spans 14 amino acids. Germline CDR1 reads MNHEY; CDR2 reads SMNVEV (reference sequence). The V segment lost 4 bases and the J segment 3 bases; nucleotides outside the gene matches: 4. This CDR3 reads CASSWGTSKETQYF. In DNA form, the CDR3 reads TGTGCCAGCAGTTGGGGGACTAGTAAAGAGACCCAGTACTTC.

V gene TRBV27 combines with J gene TRBJ1-4, with 8 bases that match TRBD1. V dropped 5 bases and J dropped 3; count of bases not matched to a gene: 2. Germline CDR1 reads MNHEY; CDR2 reads SMNVEV (reference sequence). The CDR3 sequence is 14 residues long. CDR3 nucleotide sequence: TGTGCCAGCAGTCTACAGGGGGCTAATGAAAAACTGTTTTTT. It codes for CASSLQGANEKLFF.

V and J are TRBV5-1 and TRBJ1-2, with 8 bases aligning to TRBD1. CDR1 is SGHRS, CDR2 YFSETQ, per germline. This CDR3 has 13 amino acids. Losses at the gene ends were 2 bases for V and 7 bases for J; bases not matched to a gene: 4. The CDR3 DNA follows: TGCGCCAGCAGCTTTCAGGGGGCATCTGGCTACACCTTC. Translation: CASSFQGASGYTF.

This clone was counted between two and nine times. This sequence joins TRBV27 and TRBJ2-7; 7 positions agree with TRBD2. Germline-derived CDR1 and CDR2 are MNHEY and SMNVEV (reference sequence). The CDR3 runs 14 residues. The trim removed 2 bases at V and 4 bases at J, leaving 5 bases unmatched. The CDR3 DNA sequence: TGTGCCAGCAGTTTAGGCGGGAGCCCATACGAGCAGTACTTC. This sequence encodes CASSLGGSPYEQYF.

The rearrangement joins TRBV27 to TRBJ2-7; 8 nucleotides agree with TRBD2. This CDR3 spans 12 amino acids. The germline gives CDR1 MNHEY, CDR2 SMNVEV (reference sequence). Trimming cost V 10 bases and J 6 bases; bases outside gene matches: 8. CDR3 bases: TGTGCCACCCTCGCTGCGGGGGGCGAGCAGTACTTC. It translates to CATLAAGGEQYF.

The DNA for the CDR3 is TGTGCCAGCAGTGAAAGGACCAGGGGAAGTCACACAGATACGCAGTATTTT. Residues: CASSERTRGSHTDTQYF. The chain is built from TRBV6-1 and TRBJ2-3; perhaps TRBD1 as D (6 bases). Germline-derived CDR1 and CDR2 are MNHNS and SASEGT. The CDR3 consists of 17 residues. V shed 2 bases and J shed 2 bases, with 17 bases lying between them.

This clone was counted a single time. The chain uses TRBV2 and TRBJ2-5; TRBD1 matches 7 bases. The CDR3 loop spans 13 amino acids. After removal of 6 bases from V and 5 bases from J, the junction contained 6 bases not matched to a gene. Germline CDR1 reads SNHLY; CDR2 reads FYNNEI. CDR3 sequence: CASSPQGQETQYF. CDR3 coding DNA: TGTGCCAGCAGCCCACAGGGGCAGGAGACCCAGTACTTC.